In its sample, the clone carrying this T cell receptor beta chain was seen a few times. Generated by immunoSEQ multiplex PCR, the TCRdb table keeps only in-frame clones and is missing some. Of roughly 260,000 clones listed, 88% are singletons. This sample is drawn from a study of blood T cell repertoires in COVID-19. The germline gives CDR1 LGHDT, CDR2 YNNKEL (reference sequence). The CDR3 extends over 13 amino acids. V gave up 4 bases and J gave up 5 bases, with 12 bases separating them. Patients at the Seattle site were enrolled during active infection and followed longitudinally. The V gene is TRBV3-1 (or the pseudogene TRBV3-2), the J gene TRBJ2-7; tentative D call: TRBD1 (5 bases). The sample comprised peripheral blood. This TCR came from a woman aged 25 to 39 with COVID-19, enrolled during active disease. This chain's CDR3 is CASSLGQRDEQYF. The CDR3 DNA sequence: TGTGCCAGCAGCCTCGGACAAAGGGACGAGCAGTACTTC.